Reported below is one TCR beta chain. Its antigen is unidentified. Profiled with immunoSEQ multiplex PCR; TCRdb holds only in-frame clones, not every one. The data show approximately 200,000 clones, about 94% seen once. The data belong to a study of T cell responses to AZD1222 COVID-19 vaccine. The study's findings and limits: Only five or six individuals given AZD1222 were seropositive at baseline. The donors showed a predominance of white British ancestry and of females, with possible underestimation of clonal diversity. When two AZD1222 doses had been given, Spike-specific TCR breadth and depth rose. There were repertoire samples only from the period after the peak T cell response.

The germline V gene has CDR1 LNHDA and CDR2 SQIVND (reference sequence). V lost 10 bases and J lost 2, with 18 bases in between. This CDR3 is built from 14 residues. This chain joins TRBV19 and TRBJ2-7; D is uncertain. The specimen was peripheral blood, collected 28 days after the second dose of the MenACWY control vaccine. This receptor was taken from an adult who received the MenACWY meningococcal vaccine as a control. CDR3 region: CATAVENGPYEQYF. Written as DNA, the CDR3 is TGTGCCACCGCCGTAGAGAACGGACCCTACGAGCAGTACTTC.